This T cell receptor (beta chain) was recovered during a study of T cell clones after liver transplantation. The overall study: TCRbeta sequencing after a pre-transplant mixed lymphocyte reaction identified graft-donor-reactive clones, later tracked in post-transplant blood. Patients counted as tolerant after at least one year off all immunosuppression, enzymes not exceeding twice normal.

This clone was observed once. Libraries were prepared by immunoSEQ multiplex PCR; TCRdb keeps only in-frame clonotypes and omits some of them. The sample lists some 110,000 clones, less than 95% occurring once. Unstimulated PBMCs were sorted into CD3+CD4+ and CD3+CD8+ populations. The germline V gene encodes CDR1 SGHRS and CDR2 YFSETQ. V shed 4 bases, J shed 2 bases, and the junction held 5 bases outside the gene matches. The CDR3 length is 16 residues. The chain couples TRBV5-1 to TRBJ2-3; TRBD2 aligns across 12 bases. This clonotype was obtained from a human patient who received a liver transplant. Some T cells here may be from the graft donor. Sequenced here: CD4+ T cells from blood, sampled 12 months after liver transplant. CDR3 in DNA: TGCGCCAGCAGCACGACTAGCGGGGGAGACACAGATACGCAGTATTTT. Its translation: CASSTTSGGDTDTQYF.